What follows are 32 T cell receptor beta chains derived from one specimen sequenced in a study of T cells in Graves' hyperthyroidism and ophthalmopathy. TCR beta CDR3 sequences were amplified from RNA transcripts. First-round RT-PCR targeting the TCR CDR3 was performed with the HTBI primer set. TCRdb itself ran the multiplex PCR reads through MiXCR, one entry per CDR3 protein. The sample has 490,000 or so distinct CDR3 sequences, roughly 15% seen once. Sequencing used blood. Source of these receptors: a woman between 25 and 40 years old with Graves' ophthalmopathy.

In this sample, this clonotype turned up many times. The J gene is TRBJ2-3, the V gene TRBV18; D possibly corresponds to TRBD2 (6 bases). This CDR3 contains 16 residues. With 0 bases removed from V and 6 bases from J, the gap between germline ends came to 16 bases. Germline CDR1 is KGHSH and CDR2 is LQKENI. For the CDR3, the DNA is TGTGCCAGCTCACCACCGACTGGGGAGGTCGGGGATACGCAGTATTTT. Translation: CASSPPTGEVGDTQYF.

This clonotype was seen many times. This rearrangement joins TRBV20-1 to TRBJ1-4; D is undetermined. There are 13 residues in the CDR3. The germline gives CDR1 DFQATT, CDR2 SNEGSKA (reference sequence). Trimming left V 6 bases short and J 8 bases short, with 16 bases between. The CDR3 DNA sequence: TGCAGTGCCCAGGACCGCCGGTGGGAAAAACTGTTTTTT. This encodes CSAQDRRWEKLFF.

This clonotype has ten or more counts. The chain's CDR3 is CASSLGARDEQFF. In DNA form, the CDR3 reads TGTGCCAGCAGTTTAGGGGCTCGGGATGAGCAGTTCTTC. The rearrangement links TRBV27 to TRBJ2-1, with TRBD1 as a possible D gene (5 bases). The germline V and J ends were trimmed by 2 bases and 8 bases, with 10 bases remaining between them. CDR1 and CDR2 from the germline V gene are MNHEY and SMNVEV (reference sequence). The CDR3 is 13 amino acids.

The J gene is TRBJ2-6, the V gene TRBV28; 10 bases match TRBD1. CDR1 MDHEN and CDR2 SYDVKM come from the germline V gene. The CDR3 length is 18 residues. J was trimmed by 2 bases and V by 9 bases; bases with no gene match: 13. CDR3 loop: CASNSPGQGKAGANVLTF. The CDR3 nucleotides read TGTGCCAGTAACTCCCCGGGACAGGGGAAGGCTGGGGCCAACGTCCTGACTTTC.

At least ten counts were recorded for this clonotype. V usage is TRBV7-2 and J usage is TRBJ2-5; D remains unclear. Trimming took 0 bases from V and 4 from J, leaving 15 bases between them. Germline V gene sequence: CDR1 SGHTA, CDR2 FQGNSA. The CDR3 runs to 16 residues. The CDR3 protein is CASSLARPLGGETQYF. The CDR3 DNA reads TGTGCCAGCAGCTTAGCGAGACCCCTCGGCGGAGAGACCCAGTACTTC.

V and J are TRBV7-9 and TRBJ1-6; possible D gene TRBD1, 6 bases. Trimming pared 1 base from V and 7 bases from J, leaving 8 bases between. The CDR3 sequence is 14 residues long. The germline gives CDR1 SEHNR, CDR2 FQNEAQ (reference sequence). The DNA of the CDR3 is TGTGCCAGCAGCTTAGGGACAGACAATTCACCCCTCCACTTT. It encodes CASSLGTDNSPLHF.

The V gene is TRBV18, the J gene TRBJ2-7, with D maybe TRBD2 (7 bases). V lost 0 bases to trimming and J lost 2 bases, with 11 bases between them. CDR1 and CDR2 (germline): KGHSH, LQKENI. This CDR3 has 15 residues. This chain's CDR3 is CASSPPGGAPYEQYF. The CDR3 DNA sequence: TGTGCCAGCTCACCACCAGGGGGGGCTCCCTACGAGCAGTACTTC.

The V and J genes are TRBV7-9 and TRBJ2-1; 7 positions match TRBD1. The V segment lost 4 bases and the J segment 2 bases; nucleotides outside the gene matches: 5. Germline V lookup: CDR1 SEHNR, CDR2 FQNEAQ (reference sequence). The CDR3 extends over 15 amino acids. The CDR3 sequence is CASSYHRGPYNEQFF. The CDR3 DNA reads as TGTGCCAGCAGCTACCACAGGGGCCCCTACAATGAGCAGTTCTTC.

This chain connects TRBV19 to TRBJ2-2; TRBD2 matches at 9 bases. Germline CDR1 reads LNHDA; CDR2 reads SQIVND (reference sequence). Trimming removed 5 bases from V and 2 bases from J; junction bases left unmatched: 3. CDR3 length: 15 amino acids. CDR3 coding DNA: TGTGCCAGTAGTCAACTAGCGGGTAACACCGGGGAGCTGTTTTTT. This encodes CASSQLAGNTGELFF.

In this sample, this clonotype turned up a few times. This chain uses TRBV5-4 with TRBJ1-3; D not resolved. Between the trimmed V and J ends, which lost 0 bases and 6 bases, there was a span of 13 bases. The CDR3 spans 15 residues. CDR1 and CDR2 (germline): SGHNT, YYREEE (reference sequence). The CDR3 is CASSLDPRIENTIYF. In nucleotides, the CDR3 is TGTGCCAGCAGCTTGGACCCGAGGATCGAAAACACCATATATTTT.

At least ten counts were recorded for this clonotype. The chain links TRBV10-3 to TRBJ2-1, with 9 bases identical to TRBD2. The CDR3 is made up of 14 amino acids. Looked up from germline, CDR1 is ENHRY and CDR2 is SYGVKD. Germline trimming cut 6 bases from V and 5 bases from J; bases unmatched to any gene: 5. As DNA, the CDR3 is TGTGCCATCAGACCGGGACTAGCAGACAATGAGCAGTTCTTC. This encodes CAIRPGLADNEQFF.

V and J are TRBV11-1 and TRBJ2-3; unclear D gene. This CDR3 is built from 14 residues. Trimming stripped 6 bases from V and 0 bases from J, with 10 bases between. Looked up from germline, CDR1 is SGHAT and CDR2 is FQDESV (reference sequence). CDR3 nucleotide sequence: TGTGCCAGCAGAATCGGGCATAGCACAGATACGCAGTATTTT. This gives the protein CASRIGHSTDTQYF.

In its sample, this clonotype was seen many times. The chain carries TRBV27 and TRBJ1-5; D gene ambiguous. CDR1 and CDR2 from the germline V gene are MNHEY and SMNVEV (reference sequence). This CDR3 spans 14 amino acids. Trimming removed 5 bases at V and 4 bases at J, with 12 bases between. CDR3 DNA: TGTGCCAGCAGTCCAGGACTGTCTAATCAGCCCCAGCATTTT. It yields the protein CASSPGLSNQPQHF.

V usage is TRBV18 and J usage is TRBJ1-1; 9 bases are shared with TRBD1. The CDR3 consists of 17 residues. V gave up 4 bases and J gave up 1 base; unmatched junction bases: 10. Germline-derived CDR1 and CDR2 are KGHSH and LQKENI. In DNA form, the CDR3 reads TGTGCCAGCTCACAAAGTCCCGGGACAGGGCGGAACACTGAAGCTTTCTTT. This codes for CASSQSPGTGRNTEAFF.

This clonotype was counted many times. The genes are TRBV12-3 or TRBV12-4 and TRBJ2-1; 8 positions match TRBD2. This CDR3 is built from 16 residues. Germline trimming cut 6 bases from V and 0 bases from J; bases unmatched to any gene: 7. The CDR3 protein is CASRPGGTSSYNEQFF. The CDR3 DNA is TGTGCCAGCAGGCCGGGGGGGACGAGCTCCTACAATGAGCAGTTCTTC.

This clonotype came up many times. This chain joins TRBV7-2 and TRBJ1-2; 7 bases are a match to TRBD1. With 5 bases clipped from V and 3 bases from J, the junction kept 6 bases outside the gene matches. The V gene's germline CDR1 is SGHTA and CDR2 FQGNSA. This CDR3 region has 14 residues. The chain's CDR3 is CASSRGQEYYGYTF. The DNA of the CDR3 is TGTGCCAGCAGCCGTGGACAGGAGTACTATGGCTACACCTTC.

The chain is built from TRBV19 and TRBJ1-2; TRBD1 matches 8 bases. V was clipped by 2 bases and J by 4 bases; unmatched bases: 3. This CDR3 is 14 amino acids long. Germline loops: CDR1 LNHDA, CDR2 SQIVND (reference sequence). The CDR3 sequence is CASSIPRGLYGYTF. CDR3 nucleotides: TGTGCCAGTAGTATACCCAGGGGGCTCTATGGCTACACCTTC.

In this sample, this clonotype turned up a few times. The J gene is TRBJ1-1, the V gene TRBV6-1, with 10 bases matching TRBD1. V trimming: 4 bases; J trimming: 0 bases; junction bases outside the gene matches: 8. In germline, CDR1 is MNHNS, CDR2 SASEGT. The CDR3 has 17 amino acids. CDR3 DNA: TGTGCCAGCAGTGGGGACAGGGGAACCTATATGAACACTGAAGCTTTCTTT. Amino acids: CASSGDRGTYMNTEAFF.

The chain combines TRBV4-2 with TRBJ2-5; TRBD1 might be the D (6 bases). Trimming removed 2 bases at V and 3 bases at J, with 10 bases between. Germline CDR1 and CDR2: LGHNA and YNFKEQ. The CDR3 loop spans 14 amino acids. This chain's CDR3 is CASSQLQGKETQYF. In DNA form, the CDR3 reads TGTGCCAGCAGCCAACTCCAGGGGAAAGAGACCCAGTACTTC.

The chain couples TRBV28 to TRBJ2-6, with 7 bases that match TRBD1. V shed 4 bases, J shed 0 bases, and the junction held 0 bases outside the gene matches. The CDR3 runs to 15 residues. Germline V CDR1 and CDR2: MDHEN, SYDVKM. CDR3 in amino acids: CASSWDSSGANVLTF. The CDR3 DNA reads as TGTGCCAGCAGTTGGGACAGCTCTGGGGCCAACGTCCTGACTTTC. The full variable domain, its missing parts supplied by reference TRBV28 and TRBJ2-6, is DVKVTQSSRYLVKRTGEKVFLECVQDMDHENMFWYRQDPGLGLRLIYFSYDVKMKEKGDIPEGYSVSREKKERFSLILESASTNQTSMYLCASSWDSSGANVLTFGAGSRLTVL.

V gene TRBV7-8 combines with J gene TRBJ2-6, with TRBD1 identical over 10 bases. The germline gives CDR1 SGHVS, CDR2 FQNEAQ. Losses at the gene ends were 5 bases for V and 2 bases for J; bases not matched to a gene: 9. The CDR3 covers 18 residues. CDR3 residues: CASSKTGDRGAGANVLTF. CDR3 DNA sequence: TGTGCCAGCAGCAAAACGGGGGACAGGGGAGCTGGGGCCAACGTCCTGACTTTC.

The CDR3 DNA reads as TGCAGTGCTAGAGCACTTCAGCGGGATATATCCTACAATGAGCAGTTCTTC. Protein product: CSARALQRDISYNEQFF. V gene TRBV20-1 combines with J gene TRBJ2-1; TRBD2 matches at 7 bases. Germline-derived CDR1 and CDR2 are DFQATT and SNEGSKA (reference sequence). J was trimmed by 1 base and V by 1 base; bases with no gene match: 10. This CDR3 contains 17 residues.

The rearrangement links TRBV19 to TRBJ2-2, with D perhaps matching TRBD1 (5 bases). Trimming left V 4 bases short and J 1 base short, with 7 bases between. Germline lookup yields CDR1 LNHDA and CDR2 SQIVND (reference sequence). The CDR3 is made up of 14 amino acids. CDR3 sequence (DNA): TGTGCCAGTAGTACCACAGGGAACACCGGGGAGCTGTTTTTT. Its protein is CASSTTGNTGELFF.

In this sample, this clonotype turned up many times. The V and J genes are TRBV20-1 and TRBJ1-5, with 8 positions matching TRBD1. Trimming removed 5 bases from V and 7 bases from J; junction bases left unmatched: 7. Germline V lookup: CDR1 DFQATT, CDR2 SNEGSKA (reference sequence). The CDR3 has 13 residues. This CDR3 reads CSALQGAGQPQHF. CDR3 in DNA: TGCAGTGCTCTCCAGGGGGCTGGGCAGCCCCAGCATTTT.

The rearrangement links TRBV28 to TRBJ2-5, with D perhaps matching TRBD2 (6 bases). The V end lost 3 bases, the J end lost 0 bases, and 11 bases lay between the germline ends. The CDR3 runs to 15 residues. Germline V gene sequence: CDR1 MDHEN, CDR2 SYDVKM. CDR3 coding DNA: TGTGCCAGCAGTTTTCAGCGGGCCGACCAAGAGACCCAGTACTTC. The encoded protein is CASSFQRADQETQYF.

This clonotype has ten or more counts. The CDR3 DNA follows: TGTGCCAGCAGCTTAAGTAGGGTGAACGATGAGCAGTTCTTC. Amino acid sequence: CASSLSRVNDEQFF. This chain uses TRBV7-8 with TRBJ2-1; D remains ambiguous. Trimming removed 2 bases from V and 8 bases from J, with 13 bases in between. The CDR3 is made up of 14 amino acids. Germline V lookup: CDR1 SGHVS, CDR2 FQNEAQ. The entire variable domain, with the rest obtained from reference TRBV7-8 and TRBJ2-1, is as follows: GAGVSQSPRYKVAKRGQDVALRCDPISGHVSLFWYQQALGQGPEFLTYFQNEAQLDKSGLPSDRFFAERPEGSVSTLKIQRTQQEDSAVYLCASSLSRVNDEQFFGPGTRLTVL.

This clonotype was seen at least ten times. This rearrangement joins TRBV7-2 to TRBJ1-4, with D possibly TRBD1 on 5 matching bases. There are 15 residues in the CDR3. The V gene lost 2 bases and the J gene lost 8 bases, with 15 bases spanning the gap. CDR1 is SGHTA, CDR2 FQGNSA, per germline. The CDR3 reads CASSLSGREHEKLFF. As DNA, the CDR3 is TGTGCCAGCAGCTTATCTGGCAGGGAACACGAAAAACTGTTTTTT.

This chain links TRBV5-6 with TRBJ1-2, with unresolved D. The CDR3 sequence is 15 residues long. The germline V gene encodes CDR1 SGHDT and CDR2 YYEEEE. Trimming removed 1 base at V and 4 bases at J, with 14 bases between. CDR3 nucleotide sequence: TGTGCCAGCAGCTTGTACGCCCCCGGAAGCTATGGCTACACCTTC. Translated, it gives CASSLYAPGSYGYTF.

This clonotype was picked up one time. The DNA of the CDR3 is TGTGCCAGCAGCTCCCGTCCGGATTACAATGAGCAGTTCTTC. Protein: CASSSRPDYNEQFF. The rearrangement joins TRBV11-3 to TRBJ2-1; D remains unclear. The CDR3 is 14 amino acids. V lost 4 bases to trimming and J lost 4 bases, with 11 bases between them. Germline V gene data show CDR1 as SGHNT and CDR2 as YENEEA.

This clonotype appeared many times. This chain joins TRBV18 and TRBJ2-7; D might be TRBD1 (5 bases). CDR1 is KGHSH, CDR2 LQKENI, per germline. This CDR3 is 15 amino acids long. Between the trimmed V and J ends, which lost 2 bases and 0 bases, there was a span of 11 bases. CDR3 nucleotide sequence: TGTGCCAGCTCACCAAGACAGCCTGGCTCCTACGAGCAGTACTTC. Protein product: CASSPRQPGSYEQYF.

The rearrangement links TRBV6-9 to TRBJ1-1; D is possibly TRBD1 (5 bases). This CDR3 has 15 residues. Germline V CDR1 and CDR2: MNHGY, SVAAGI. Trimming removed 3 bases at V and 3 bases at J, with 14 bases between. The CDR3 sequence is CASSYLGVSHTEAFF. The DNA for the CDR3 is TGTGCCAGCAGTTACTTGGGGGTCAGCCACACTGAAGCTTTCTTT.

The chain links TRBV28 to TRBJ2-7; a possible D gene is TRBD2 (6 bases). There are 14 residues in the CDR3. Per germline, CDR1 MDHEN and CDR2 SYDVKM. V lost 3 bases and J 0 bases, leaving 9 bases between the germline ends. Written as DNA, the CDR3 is TGTGCCAGCAGTTTTATGGGGGGCTCCTACGAGCAGTACTTC. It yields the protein CASSFMGGSYEQYF.